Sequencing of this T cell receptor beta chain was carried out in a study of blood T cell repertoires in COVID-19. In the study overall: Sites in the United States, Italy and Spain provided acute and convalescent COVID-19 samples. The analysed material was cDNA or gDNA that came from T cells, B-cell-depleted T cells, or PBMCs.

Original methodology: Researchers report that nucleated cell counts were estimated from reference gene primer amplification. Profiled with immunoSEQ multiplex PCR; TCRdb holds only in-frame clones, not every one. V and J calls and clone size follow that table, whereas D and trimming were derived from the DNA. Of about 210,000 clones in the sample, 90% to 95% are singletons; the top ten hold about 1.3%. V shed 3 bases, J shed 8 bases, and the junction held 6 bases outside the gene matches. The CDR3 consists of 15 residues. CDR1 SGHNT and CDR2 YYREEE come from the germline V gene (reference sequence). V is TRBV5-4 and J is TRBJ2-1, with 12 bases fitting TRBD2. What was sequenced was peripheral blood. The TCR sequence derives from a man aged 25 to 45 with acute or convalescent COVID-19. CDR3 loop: CASSSATSGRYEQFF. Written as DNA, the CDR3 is TGTGCCAGCAGCTCGGCCACTAGCGGGAGGTATGAGCAGTTCTTC.